The clone carrying this T cell receptor (beta chain) was seen a few times. Its antigen is as yet unknown. The repertoire was sequenced with immunoSEQ multiplex PCR; TCRdb's copy has only in-frame clones and lacks some. The profile shows 90,000 to 150,000 clones, under 70% of them singletons. V lost 0 bases and J lost 3, with 6 bases in between. Germline loops: CDR1 MNHEY, CDR2 SMNVEV (reference sequence). CDR3 length equals 13 residues. The data were taken from a study of cytotoxic CD8 clonotypes in ibrutinib-treated CLL. Study results and caveats: Public clonotypes were seen rarely and were contracted or stable on treatment.

V is TRBV27 and J is TRBJ2-7; D unresolved. The TCR originated in a human donor with chronic lymphocytic leukemia. The source was PBMCs, collected after 24 months of ibrutinib treatment. CDR3 protein: CASSLSPVYEQYF. The CDR3 DNA sequence: TGTGCCAGCAGTTTATCCCCAGTCTACGAGCAGTACTTC.